This T cell receptor beta chain emerged from a study of T-cell reconstitution after alpha-beta-depleted transplantation in children. CDR3 length equals 17 residues. The J segment lost 0 bases and the V segment lost 2 bases, leaving 8 bases of the junction unmatched. Germline CDR1 and CDR2: SGHRS and YFSETQ. Unique molecular identifiers were incorporated when the TCRbeta library was constructed. Each CDR3 protein gets one entry after TCRdb re-called the PCR reads with MiXCR. This sample has about 610,000 distinct CDR3 sequences; about 10% occur once, and the top ten carry about 4.3%. Source: PBMCs from the stem cell graft donor, taken from the stem cell graft. The source of this sequence is a human donor who donated a stem cell graft to a child with acute myeloid leukemia. The chain employs TRBV5-1 and TRBJ2-1; TRBD2 agrees at 7 bases. The CDR3 DNA follows: TGCGCCAGCAGCTTCGGCGGGAGCGGAAGCTCCTACAATGAGCAGTTCTTC. The encoded protein is CASSFGGSGSSYNEQFF.